Listed below are T cell receptor beta chains from one sample, sequenced in a study of shared clonotypes between healthy human individuals. Measured with immunoSEQ multiplex PCR; TCRdb has only the in-frame clones, and not every one. This sample yields approximately 1,000,000 clones, of which 78% are seen a single time; under 0.65% belongs to the top ten. The source material was memory CD4+ T cells from PBMCs. Receptors originate from a man aged 18 to 29 in good health. Some clones in this sample may be carry-over from other donors' samples. Both conserved end residues are trimmed from each CDR3.

TRBJ2-4 TRBV11-2 ASSSLQELENIQY
TRBJ2-1 TRBV10-3 AISVLAGQQTNEQF
TRBJ1-4 TRBV2 ASSKDRGKEKLF
TRBJ2-7 TRBV7-2 ASSLRTGDNYEQY
TRBJ2-3 TRBV28 ASSRLAGGLPDTQY
TRBJ1-2 TRBV28 ASSPYREGSYGYT
TRBJ1-2 TRBV7-9 ASSLDVRGILDGYT
TRBJ2-7 TRBV5-1 ASSPDRVGYEQY
TRBJ2-3 TRBV9 ASSAGLGAQY
TRBJ2-2 TRBV30 AWSVQGTGNTGELF
TRBJ1-5 TRBV6-1 ASSLRGRDQPQH
TRBJ1-4 TRBV5-1 ASSPQGANNEKLF
TRBJ1-1 TRBV30 AWDRNENTEAF
TRBJ2-1 TRBV30 AWSVDKFGPRSYNEQF
TRBJ2-5 TRBV10-3 AISAGTGREETQY
TRBJ2-1 TRBV10-3 AISGGDVDEQF
TRBJ1-4 TRBV9 ASSVGVGATNEKLF
TRBJ2-1 TRBV2 ASSEAETGKSYNEQF
TRBJ2-2 TRBV10-1 ASSHGHTGELF
TRBJ2-7 TRBV28 ASSQRPTGGLGY
TRBJ1-5 TRBV6-6 ASSYTGAGSNQPQH
TRBJ2-5 TRBV30 AWTRTGKETQY
TRBJ1-2 TRBV28 ASRGTGGGYT
TRBJ2-5 TRBV7-3 ASSTKRASGGQETQY